This T cell receptor beta chain derives from a study of glioma-infiltrating T cells. Broader study findings: Very few CDR3 sequences were shared between tissue and blood. Non-neoplastic patients had below-expected tissue-blood divergence, while all gliomas exceeded expectation.

With respect to this clonotype: The antigen remains unidentified.

This CDR3 contains 15 residues. The V and J ends lost 6 bases and 6 bases, in that order; junction bases with no gene match: 9. In germline, CDR1 is MNHEY, CDR2 SVGEGT. The iRepertoire nested amplicon-rescue multiplex PCR amplified TCR alpha and beta CDR3s from RNA. One-step reverse transcription and amplification started from approximately 100-400 ng of tissue mRNA or PBMC total RNA. A single record per CDR3 protein comes from TCRdb applying MiXCR to the multiplex PCR reads. The sample contains 95,000 to 110,000 distinct CDR3 sequences, around 28% of which appear only once. The chain has TRBV6-2 or TRBV6-3 and TRBJ2-1; 9 bases map to TRBD2. The clonotype was recovered from a human donor with low-grade glioma or glioblastoma, undergoing nonglioma brain surgery, or in good health (not recorded which). The sequencing sample was made of glioma tissue, nonneoplastic brain tissue, or PBMCs (not recorded which). Written as DNA, the CDR3 is TGTGCCAGCAGGACAGCGGGGGGTTTAGGCAATGAGCAGTTCTTC. Translation gives CASRTAGGLGNEQFF.